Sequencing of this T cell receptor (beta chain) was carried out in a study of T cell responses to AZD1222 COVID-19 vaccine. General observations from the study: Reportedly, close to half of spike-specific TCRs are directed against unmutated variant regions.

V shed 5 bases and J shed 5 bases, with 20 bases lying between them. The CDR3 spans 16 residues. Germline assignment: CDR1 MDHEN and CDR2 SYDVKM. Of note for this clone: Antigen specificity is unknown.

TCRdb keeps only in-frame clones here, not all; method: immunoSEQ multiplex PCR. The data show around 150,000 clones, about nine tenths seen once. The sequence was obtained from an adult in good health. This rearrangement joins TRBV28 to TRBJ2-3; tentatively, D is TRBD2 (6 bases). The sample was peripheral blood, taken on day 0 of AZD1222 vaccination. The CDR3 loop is CASSNPSVGLGDTQYF. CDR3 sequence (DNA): TGTGCCAGCAGTAATCCTAGCGTGGGTTTAGGAGATACGCAGTATTTT. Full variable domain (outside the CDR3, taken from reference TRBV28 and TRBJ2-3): DVKVTQSSRYLVKRTGEKVFLECVQDMDHENMFWYRQDPGLGLRLIYFSYDVKMKEKGDIPEGYSVSREKKERFSLILESASTNQTSMYLCASSNPSVGLGDTQYFGPGTRLTVL.